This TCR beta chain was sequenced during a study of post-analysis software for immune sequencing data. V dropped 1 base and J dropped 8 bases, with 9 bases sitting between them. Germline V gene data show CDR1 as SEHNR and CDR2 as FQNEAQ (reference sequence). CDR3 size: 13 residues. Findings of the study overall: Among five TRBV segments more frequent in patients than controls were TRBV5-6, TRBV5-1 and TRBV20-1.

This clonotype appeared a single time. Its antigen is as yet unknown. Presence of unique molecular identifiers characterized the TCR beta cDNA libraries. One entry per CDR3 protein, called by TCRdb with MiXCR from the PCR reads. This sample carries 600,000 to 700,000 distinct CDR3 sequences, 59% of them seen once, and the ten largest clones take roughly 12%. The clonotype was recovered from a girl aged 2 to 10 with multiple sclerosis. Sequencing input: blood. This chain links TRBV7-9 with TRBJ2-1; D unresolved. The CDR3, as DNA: TGTGCCAGCAGCTTAGGTGAGCGCGATGAGCAGTTCTTC. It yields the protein CASSLGERDEQFF.